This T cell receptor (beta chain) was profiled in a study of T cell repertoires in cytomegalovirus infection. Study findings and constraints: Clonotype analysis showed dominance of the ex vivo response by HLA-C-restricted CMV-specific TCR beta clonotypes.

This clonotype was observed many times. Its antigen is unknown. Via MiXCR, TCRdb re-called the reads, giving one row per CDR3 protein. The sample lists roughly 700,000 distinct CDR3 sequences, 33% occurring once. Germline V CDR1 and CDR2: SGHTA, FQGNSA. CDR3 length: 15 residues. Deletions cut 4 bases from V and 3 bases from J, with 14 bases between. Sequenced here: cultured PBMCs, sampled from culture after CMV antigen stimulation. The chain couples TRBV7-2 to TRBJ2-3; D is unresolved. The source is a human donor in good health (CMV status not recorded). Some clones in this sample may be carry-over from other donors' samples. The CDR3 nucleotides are TGTGCCAGCAGCTACGACGGAAGGTCAACAGATACGCAGTATTTT. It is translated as CASSYDGRSTDTQYF.